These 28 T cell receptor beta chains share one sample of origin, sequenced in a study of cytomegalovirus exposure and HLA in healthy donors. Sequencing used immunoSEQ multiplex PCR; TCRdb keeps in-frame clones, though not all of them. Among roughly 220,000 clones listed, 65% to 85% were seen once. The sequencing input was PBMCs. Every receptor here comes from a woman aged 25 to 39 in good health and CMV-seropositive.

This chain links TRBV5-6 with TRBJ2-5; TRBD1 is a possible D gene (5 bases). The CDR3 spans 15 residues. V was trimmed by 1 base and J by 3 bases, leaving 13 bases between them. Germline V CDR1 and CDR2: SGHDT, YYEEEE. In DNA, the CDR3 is TGTGCCAGCAGCTTGTTAGGACAAGGGAAAGAGACCCAGTACTTC. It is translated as CASSLLGQGKETQYF. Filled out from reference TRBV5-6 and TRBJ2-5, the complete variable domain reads DAGVTQSPTHLIKTRGQQVTLRCSPKSGHDTVSWYQQALGQGPQFIFQYYEEEERQRGNFPDRFSGHQFPNYSSELNVNALLLGDSALYLCASSLLGQGKETQYFGPGTRLLVL.

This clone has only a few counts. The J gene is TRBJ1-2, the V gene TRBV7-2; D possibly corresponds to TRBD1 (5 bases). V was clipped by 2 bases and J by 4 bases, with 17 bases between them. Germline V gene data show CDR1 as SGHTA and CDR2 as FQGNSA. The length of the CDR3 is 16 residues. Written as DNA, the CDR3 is TGTGCCAGCAGCTTAAGCGGGGGTTCTCGGGTCTATGGCTACACCTTC. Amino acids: CASSLSGGSRVYGYTF.

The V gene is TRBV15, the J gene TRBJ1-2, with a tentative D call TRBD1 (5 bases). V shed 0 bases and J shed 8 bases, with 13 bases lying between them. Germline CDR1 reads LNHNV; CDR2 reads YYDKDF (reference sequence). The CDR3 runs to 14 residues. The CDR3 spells CATSRDGGESGYTF. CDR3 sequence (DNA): TGTGCCACCAGCAGAGATGGAGGGGAGAGCGGCTACACCTTC.

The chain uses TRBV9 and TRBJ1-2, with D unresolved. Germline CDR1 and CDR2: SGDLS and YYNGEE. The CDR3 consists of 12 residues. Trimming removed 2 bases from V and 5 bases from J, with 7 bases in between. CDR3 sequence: CASSVRSYGYTF. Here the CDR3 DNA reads TGTGCCAGCAGCGTCCGATCTTATGGCTACACCTTC.

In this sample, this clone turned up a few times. The CDR3, as DNA: TGTGCCAGCAGTCCCCGGACAGGAGAAAAACTGTTTTTT. It is translated as CASSPRTGEKLFF. This chain links TRBV27 with TRBJ1-4; 7 bases match TRBD1. V dropped 5 bases and J dropped 8; count of bases not matched to a gene: 5. Per germline, CDR1 MNHEY and CDR2 SMNVEV (reference sequence). The CDR3 sequence is 13 residues long.

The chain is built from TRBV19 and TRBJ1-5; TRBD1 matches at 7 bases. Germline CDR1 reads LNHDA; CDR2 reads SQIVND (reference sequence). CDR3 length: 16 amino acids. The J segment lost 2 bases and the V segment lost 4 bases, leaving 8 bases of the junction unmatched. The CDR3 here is CASSRPGQRGNQPQHF. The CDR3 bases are TGTGCCAGTAGTAGACCGGGACAGAGGGGCAATCAGCCCCAGCATTTT. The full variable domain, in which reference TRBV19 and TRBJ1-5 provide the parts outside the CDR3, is DGGITQSPKYLFRKEGQNVTLSCEQNLNHDAMYWYRQDPGQGLRLIYYSQIVNDFQKGDIAEGYSVSREKKESFPLTVTSAQKNPTAFYLCASSRPGQRGNQPQHFGDGTRLSIL.

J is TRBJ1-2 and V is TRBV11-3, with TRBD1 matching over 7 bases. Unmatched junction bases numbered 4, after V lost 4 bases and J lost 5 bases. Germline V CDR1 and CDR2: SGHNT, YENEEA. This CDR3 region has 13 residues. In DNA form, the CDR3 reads TGTGCCAGCAGCTCTACAGGGGTTTATGGCTACACCTTC. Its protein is CASSSTGVYGYTF. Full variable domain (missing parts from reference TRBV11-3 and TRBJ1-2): EAGVVQSPRYKIIEKKQPVAFWCNPISGHNTLYWYLQNLGQGPELLIRYENEEAVDDSQLPKDRFSAERLKGVDSTLKIQPAELGDSAVYLCASSSTGVYGYTFGSGTRLTVV.

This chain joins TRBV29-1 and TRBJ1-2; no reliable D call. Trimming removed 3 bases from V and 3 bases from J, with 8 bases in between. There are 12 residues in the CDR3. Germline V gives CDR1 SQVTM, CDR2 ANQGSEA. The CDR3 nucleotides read TGCAGCGTTGAGGGCAGGTACTATGGCTACACCTTC. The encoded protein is CSVEGRYYGYTF. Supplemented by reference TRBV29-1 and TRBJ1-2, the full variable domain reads SAVISQKPSRDICQRGTSLTIQCQVDSQVTMMFWYRQQPGQSLTLIATANQGSEATYESGFVIDKFPISRPNLTFSTLTVSNMSPEDSSIYLCSVEGRYYGYTFGSGTRLTVV.

In DNA, the CDR3 is TGTGCCAGCAGCCGGACCTACGAGCAGTACTTC. Translated, it gives CASSRTYEQYF. The chain has TRBV28 and TRBJ2-7; D is ambiguous. Deletions cut 6 bases from V and 2 bases from J, with 5 bases between. Germline loops: CDR1 MDHEN, CDR2 SYDVKM. The CDR3 has 11 residues. Full variable domain (missing parts from reference TRBV28 and TRBJ2-7): DVKVTQSSRYLVKRTGEKVFLECVQDMDHENMFWYRQDPGLGLRLIYFSYDVKMKEKGDIPEGYSVSREKKERFSLILESASTNQTSMYLCASSRTYEQYFGPGTRLTVT.

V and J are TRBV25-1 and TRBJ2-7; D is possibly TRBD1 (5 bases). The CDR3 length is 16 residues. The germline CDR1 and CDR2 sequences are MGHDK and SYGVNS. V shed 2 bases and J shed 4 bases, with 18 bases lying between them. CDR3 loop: CASSERGRVKEYEQYF. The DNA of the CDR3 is TGTGCCAGCAGTGAAAGAGGCAGGGTTAAAGAGTACGAGCAGTACTTC.

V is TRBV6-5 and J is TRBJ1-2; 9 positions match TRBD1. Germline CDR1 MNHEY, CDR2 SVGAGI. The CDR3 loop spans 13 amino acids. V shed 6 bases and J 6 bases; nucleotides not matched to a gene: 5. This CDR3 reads CASSKDRGNGYTF. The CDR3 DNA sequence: TGTGCCAGCAGCAAGGACAGGGGTAATGGCTACACCTTC.

CDR3 amino acids: CASSLWTTNYGYTF. As DNA, the CDR3 is TGTGCCAGCAGCCTATGGACGACTAACTATGGCTACACCTTC. The chain links TRBV7-2 to TRBJ1-2; D is unclear. CDR3 size: 14 residues. Germline V lookup: CDR1 SGHTA, CDR2 FQGNSA. V lost 5 bases and J 0 bases, leaving 10 bases between the germline ends.

CDR3 sequence reads: CASSPPGAPYNEQFF. The CDR3 DNA reads as TGTGCCAGCAGCCCCCCCGGGGCGCCGTACAATGAGCAGTTCTTC. The V gene is TRBV11-3, the J gene TRBJ2-1, with D possibly being TRBD1 or TRBD2 (5 bases each). Germline loops: CDR1 SGHNT, CDR2 YENEEA. V shed 5 bases and J shed 4 bases, with 15 bases lying between them. The CDR3 is 15 residues long.

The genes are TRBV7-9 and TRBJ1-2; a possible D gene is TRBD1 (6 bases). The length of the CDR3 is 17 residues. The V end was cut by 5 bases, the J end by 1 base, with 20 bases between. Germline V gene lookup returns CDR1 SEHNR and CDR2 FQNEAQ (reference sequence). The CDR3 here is CASSAPGRTVGNYGYTF. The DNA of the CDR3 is TGTGCCAGCAGCGCCCCCGGCCGGACAGTCGGTAACTATGGCTACACCTTC.

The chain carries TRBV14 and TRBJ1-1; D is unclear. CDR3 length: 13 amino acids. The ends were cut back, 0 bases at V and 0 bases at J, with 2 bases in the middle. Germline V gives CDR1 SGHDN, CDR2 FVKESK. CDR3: CASSQDLNTEAFF. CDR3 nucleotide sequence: TGTGCCAGCAGCCAAGATTTGAACACTGAAGCTTTCTTT.

The CDR3 loop is CASSLELAGGPTNEQFF. CDR3 nucleotide sequence: TGCGCCAGCAGCTTGGAACTAGCGGGAGGGCCGACTAATGAGCAGTTCTTC. The J gene is TRBJ2-1, the V gene TRBV5-1, with 13 nucleotides matching TRBD2. The CDR3 contains 17 residues. Per germline, CDR1 SGHRS and CDR2 YFSETQ. J lost 7 bases, V lost 0 bases, and 7 bases had no gene match.

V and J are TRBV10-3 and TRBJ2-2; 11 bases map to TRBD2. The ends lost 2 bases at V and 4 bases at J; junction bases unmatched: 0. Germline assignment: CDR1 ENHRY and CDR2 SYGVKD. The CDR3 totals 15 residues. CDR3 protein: CAISETSGGTGELFF. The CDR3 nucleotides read TGTGCCATCAGTGAGACTAGCGGGGGCACCGGGGAGCTGTTTTTT.

CDR3 sequence (DNA): TGCGCCAGCAGCAAACGGGGCTCTGGAAACACCATATATTTT. Encoded protein: CASSKRGSGNTIYF. This chain connects TRBV5-1 to TRBJ1-3; D gene ambiguous. The CDR3 has 14 residues. With 4 bases removed from V and 0 bases from J, the gap between germline ends came to 8 bases. Germline CDR1 reads SGHRS; CDR2 reads YFSETQ.

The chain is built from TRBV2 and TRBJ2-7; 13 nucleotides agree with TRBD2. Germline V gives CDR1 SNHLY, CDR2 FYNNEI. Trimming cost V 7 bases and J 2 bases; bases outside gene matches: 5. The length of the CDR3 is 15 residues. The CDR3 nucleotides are TGTGCCAGCACTGAGGGACTAGCGGGACCCTACGAGCAGTACTTC. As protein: CASTEGLAGPYEQYF.

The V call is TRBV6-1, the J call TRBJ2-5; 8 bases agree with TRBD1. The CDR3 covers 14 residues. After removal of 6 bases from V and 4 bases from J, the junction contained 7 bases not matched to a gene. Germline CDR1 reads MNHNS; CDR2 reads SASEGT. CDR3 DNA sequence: TGTGCCAGCAGCGACCGGACAGGGCGAGAGACCCAGTACTTC. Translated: CASSDRTGRETQYF.

In DNA form, the CDR3 reads TGCGCCAGCAGCTTGGCCTATAGGGGAATCAACACTGAAGCTTTCTTT. It translates to CASSLAYRGINTEAFF. This chain connects TRBV5-1 to TRBJ1-1; D is possibly TRBD1 (5 bases). This CDR3 has 16 residues. V shed 0 bases and J shed 2 bases, with 14 bases lying between them. Germline V gene lookup returns CDR1 SGHRS and CDR2 YFSETQ.

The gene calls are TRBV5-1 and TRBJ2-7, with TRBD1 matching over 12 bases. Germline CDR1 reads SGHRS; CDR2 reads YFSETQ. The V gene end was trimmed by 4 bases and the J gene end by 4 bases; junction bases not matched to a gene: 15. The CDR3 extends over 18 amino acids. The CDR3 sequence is CASSPGTGGRMETYEQYF. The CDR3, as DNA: TGCGCCAGCAGCCCCGGGACAGGGGGCAGAATGGAAACGTACGAGCAGTACTTC.

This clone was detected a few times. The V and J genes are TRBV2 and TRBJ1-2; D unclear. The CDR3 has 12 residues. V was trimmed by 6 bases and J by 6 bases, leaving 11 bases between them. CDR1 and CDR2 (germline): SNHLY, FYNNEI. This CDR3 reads CASRIEGNGYTF. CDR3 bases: TGTGCCAGCAGAATTGAAGGGAATGGCTACACCTTC.

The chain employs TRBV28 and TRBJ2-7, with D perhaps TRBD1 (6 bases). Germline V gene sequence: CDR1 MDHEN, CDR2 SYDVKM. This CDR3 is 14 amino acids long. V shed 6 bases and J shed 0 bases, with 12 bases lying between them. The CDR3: CASRRRDTSYEQYF. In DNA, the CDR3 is TGTGCCAGCAGACGCCGGGACACCTCCTACGAGCAGTACTTC.

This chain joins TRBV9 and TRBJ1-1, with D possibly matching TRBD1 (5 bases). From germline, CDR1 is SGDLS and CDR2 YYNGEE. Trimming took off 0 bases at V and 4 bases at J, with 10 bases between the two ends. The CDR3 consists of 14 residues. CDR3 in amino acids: CASSVARGSTEAFF. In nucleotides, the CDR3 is TGTGCCAGCAGCGTAGCTCGGGGGAGCACTGAAGCTTTCTTT.

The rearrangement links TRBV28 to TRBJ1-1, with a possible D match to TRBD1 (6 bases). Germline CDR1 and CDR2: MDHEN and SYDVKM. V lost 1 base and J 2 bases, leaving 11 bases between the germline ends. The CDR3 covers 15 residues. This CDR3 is CASSLFYRANTEAFF. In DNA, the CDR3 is TGTGCCAGCAGTTTATTTTACAGGGCCAACACTGAAGCTTTCTTT.

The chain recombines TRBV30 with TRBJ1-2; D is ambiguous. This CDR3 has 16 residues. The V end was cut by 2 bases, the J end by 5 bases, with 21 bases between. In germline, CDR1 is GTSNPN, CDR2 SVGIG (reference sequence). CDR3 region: CAWSPVGSGRAYGYTF. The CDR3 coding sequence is TGTGCCTGGAGTCCGGTGGGATCTGGCCGCGCGTATGGCTACACCTTC.

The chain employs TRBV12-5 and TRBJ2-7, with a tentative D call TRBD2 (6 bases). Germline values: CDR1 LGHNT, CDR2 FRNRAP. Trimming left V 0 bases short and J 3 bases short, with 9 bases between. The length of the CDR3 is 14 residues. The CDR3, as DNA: TGTGCTAGTGGTTTGGTAGGGACTCTCTACGAGCAGTACTTC. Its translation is CASGLVGTLYEQYF.